Shown below are 18 T cell receptor beta chains from a single sample sequenced in a study of molecular identifiers for immune sequencing clone quantification. TCRdb reprocessed the PCR reads with MiXCR, giving one entry per CDR3 protein. The data contain 550,000 to 750,000 distinct CDR3 sequences, 15% to 20% of them singletons. The sample comprised naive CD8+ T cells from blood, with Jurkat cell RNA spiked in. This sample's subset: FACS-sorted CD8+CD4-CCR7+CD45RA+ naive T cells. These TCRs come from a human donor in good health. Some libraries in this study had Jurkat cell RNA spiked in.

This clonotype has more than one count but fewer than ten. This chain uses TRBV7-6 with TRBJ2-7; D ambiguous. Germline CDR1 is SGHVS and CDR2 is FNYEAQ. This CDR3 is built from 15 residues. V shed 6 bases and J shed 3 bases, with 18 bases lying between them. The CDR3 protein is CASSRDGSAVYEQYF. DNA of the CDR3: TGTGCCAGCAGTCGAGACGGGTCGGCGGTCTACGAGCAGTACTTC.

This clonotype was observed a few times. The chain employs TRBV20-1 and TRBJ2-1; the match to TRBD2 covers 11 bases. Germline CDR1 is DFQATT and CDR2 is SNEGSKA (reference sequence). CDR3 length: 15 amino acids. V lost 5 bases, J lost 4 bases, and 7 bases stayed unmatched. The DNA for the CDR3 is TGCAGTGCTTCCGGCGGGACTAGCGGTTACAATGAGCAGTTCTTC. This encodes CSASGGTSGYNEQFF.

A few counts support this clonotype. The rearrangement links TRBV27 to TRBJ2-3; D uncertain. Germline V CDR1 and CDR2: MNHEY, SMNVEV (reference sequence). The germline V and J ends were trimmed by 5 bases and 5 bases, with 5 bases remaining between them. CDR3 length equals 11 residues. The CDR3 sequence: CASSVKDTQYF. CDR3 coding DNA: TGTGCCAGCAGTGTCAAAGATACGCAGTATTTT.

This clonotype turned up a few times. The chain carries TRBV12-5 and TRBJ2-3; 11 bases are shared with TRBD2. The CDR3 consists of 16 residues. The J segment lost 1 base and the V segment lost 1 base, leaving 1 base of the junction unmatched. Per germline, CDR1 LGHNT and CDR2 FRNRAP. This CDR3 is CASGLGLAGRTDTQYF. CDR3 sequence (DNA): TGTGCTAGTGGTTTGGGACTAGCGGGGCGCACAGATACGCAGTATTTT.

This clonotype came up a few times. The chain links TRBV9 to TRBJ1-1; 11 bases agree with TRBD1. J was trimmed by 0 bases and V by 3 bases; bases with no gene match: 10. Germline CDR1 SGDLS, CDR2 YYNGEE. This CDR3 region has 18 residues. The CDR3 reads CASSESGTGGPMNTEAFF. CDR3 in DNA: TGTGCCAGCAGCGAATCCGGGACAGGGGGGCCGATGAACACTGAAGCTTTCTTT.

This clonotype was seen ten or more times. The J gene is TRBJ2-7, the V gene TRBV20-1; 9 bases fit TRBD2. The germline CDR1 and CDR2 sequences are DFQATT and SNEGSKA (reference sequence). The CDR3 is 14 amino acids. The trim removed 4 bases at V and 0 bases at J, leaving 4 bases unmatched. The CDR3 reads CSANWREGSYEQYF. CDR3 DNA: TGCAGTGCTAATTGGCGGGAGGGCTCCTACGAGCAGTACTTC.

As concerns this clonotype: This may be a read error: a much more frequent sequence differs by one nucleotide. The chain recombines TRBV6-5 with TRBJ2-5, with no clear D. Trimming removed 3 bases from V and 7 bases from J, with 12 bases in between. The germline CDR1 and CDR2 sequences are MNHEY and SVGAGI. The CDR3 consists of 13 residues. DNA of the CDR3: TGTGCCAGCAGTTATTCGGATTCGAGGACCCAGTACTTC. It translates to CASSYSDSRTQYF.

The chain employs TRBV12-3 or TRBV12-4 and TRBJ1-5, with TRBD1 as a possible D gene (6 bases). V lost 6 bases and J lost 7, with 16 bases in between. CDR3 size: 14 residues. The CDR3 DNA follows: TGTGCCAGCAGCCGAGCAGGGGCTAGACAGCCCCAGCATTTT. This sequence encodes CASSRAGARQPQHF.

This clonotype was seen repeatedly, ten times or more. The CDR3 protein is CASSLGTGNEAFF. The CDR3 coding sequence is TGCGCCAGCAGCTTGGGGACAGGGAATGAAGCTTTCTTT. The chain links TRBV5-1 to TRBJ1-1; TRBD1 matches at 8 bases. Germline CDR1 is SGHRS and CDR2 is YFSETQ. The CDR3 sequence is 13 residues long. The V segment lost 0 bases and the J segment 7 bases; nucleotides outside the gene matches: 2.

The chain combines TRBV19 with TRBJ1-5; 9 nucleotides align to TRBD1. V lost 5 bases, J lost 7 bases, and 9 bases stayed unmatched. Germline V gene data show CDR1 as LNHDA and CDR2 as SQIVND (reference sequence). CDR3 length: 15 amino acids. CDR3 residues: CASSLGQGSGQPQHF. The CDR3 coding sequence is TGTGCCAGTAGTTTGGGACAGGGTTCTGGGCAGCCCCAGCATTTT.

This clonotype was recorded a few times. The chain carries TRBV11-2 and TRBJ2-3; 8 nucleotides line up with TRBD2. Germline assignment: CDR1 SGHAT and CDR2 FQNNGV. The CDR3 has 15 amino acids. V lost 4 bases to trimming and J lost 3 bases; unmatched junction nucleotides: 6. The CDR3 coding sequence is TGTGCCAGCAGCTCTACAGCGGGGGAAACAGATACGCAGTATTTT. This translates into CASSSTAGETDTQYF.

Only a few counts were recorded for this clonotype. This chain joins TRBV5-1 and TRBJ2-1, with 7 positions matching TRBD2. This CDR3 region has 16 residues. From germline, CDR1 is SGHRS and CDR2 YFSETQ. The junction had 5 bases not matched to a gene; V was cut back by 0 bases and J by 2 bases. Written as DNA, the CDR3 is TGCGCCAGCAGCTTGGAAGGCGGGAGCACCTACAATGAGCAGTTCTTC. Translated, it gives CASSLEGGSTYNEQFF.

A note on this clonotype: At one of its ends the junction is not consistent with the germline gene, which may arise from a read error. The V and J genes are TRBV4-1 and TRBJ2-1, with a tentative D call TRBD2 (5 bases). The length of the CDR3 is 13 residues. Germline V gene data show CDR1 as MGHRA and CDR2 as YSYEKL. CDR3 amino acids: CAGSDLATGEQFF. The DNA of the CDR3 is TGCGCCGGCAGCGACCTAGCTACCGGTGAGCAGTTCTTC.

CDR3 protein: CASSIQFGAVSYEQYF. For the CDR3, the DNA is TGTGCCAGCAGTATCCAATTTGGGGCAGTCAGCTACGAGCAGTACTTC. The rearrangement links TRBV27 to TRBJ2-7; TRBD1 is a possible D gene (5 bases). The CDR3 loop spans 16 amino acids. CDR1 and CDR2 (germline): MNHEY, SMNVEV (reference sequence). The V end lost 5 bases, the J end lost 3 bases, and 20 bases lay between the germline ends.

In this sample, this clonotype turned up many times. The chain links TRBV4-3 to TRBJ2-7, with D perhaps TRBD1 (6 bases). V dropped 0 bases and J dropped 6 bases, with 21 bases sitting between them. The CDR3 length is 17 residues. Germline lookup yields CDR1 LGHNA and CDR2 YSLEER. CDR3 in amino acids: CASSQDWQGKQGSEQYF. CDR3 nucleotides: TGCGCCAGCAGCCAAGATTGGCAGGGGAAGCAGGGCTCCGAGCAGTACTTC.

In this sample, this clonotype turned up a few times. This chain links TRBV19 with TRBJ2-7; D is possibly TRBD1 (5 bases). There are 15 residues in the CDR3. Germline values: CDR1 LNHDA, CDR2 SQIVND (reference sequence). Deletions cut 0 bases from V and 5 bases from J, with 14 bases between. CDR3 residues: CASSIDQGRADEQYF. Written as DNA, the CDR3 is TGTGCCAGTAGTATAGATCAAGGCAGGGCGGACGAGCAGTACTTC.

This clonotype showed up many times. J is TRBJ2-7 and V is TRBV7-9, with D maybe TRBD2 (5 bases). The CDR3 runs to 13 residues. The ends were cut back, 3 bases at V and 3 bases at J, with 9 bases in the middle. Germline lookup yields CDR1 SEHNR and CDR2 FQNEAQ (reference sequence). CDR3 loop: CASSLPGFYEQYF. The CDR3 DNA is TGTGCCAGCAGCTTGCCGGGGTTCTACGAGCAGTACTTC.

This clonotype was detected many times. The V gene is TRBV3-1, the J gene TRBJ2-3; D is uncertain. Germline V lookup: CDR1 LGHDT, CDR2 YNNKEL (reference sequence). The V end lost 2 bases, the J end lost 6 bases, and 6 bases lay between the germline ends. The CDR3 spans 12 residues. The DNA of the CDR3 is TGTGCCAGCAGCCAACAATGGGATACGCAGTATTTT. Protein sequence: CASSQQWDTQYF.